Sequencing of this T cell receptor (beta chain) was carried out in a study of blood T cell repertoires in COVID-19. Source study methods: Scientists estimated how many nucleated cells there were by amplifying reference gene primers. Generated by immunoSEQ multiplex PCR, the TCRdb table keeps only in-frame clones and is missing some. The V and J calls and the clone size are those of that table, but D and trimming were determined from the DNA. The sample carries 110,000 to 150,000 clones, around 80% recorded once. Losses at the gene ends were 3 bases for V and 6 bases for J; bases not matched to a gene: 3. This CDR3 is built from 12 residues. Germline V gene lookup returns CDR1 SQVTM and CDR2 ANQGSEA.

The J gene is TRBJ1-2, the V gene TRBV29-1; TRBD1 matches at 8 bases. The source material was peripheral blood. The receptor was isolated from a man between 60 and 70 years old with acute or convalescent COVID-19. CDR3 protein: CSVEEQGDGYTF. In DNA, the CDR3 is TGCAGCGTTGAGGAACAGGGGGATGGCTACACCTTC. The full variable domain, its missing parts supplied by reference TRBV29-1 and TRBJ1-2, is SAVISQKPSRDICQRGTSLTIQCQVDSQVTMMFWYRQQPGQSLTLIATANQGSEATYESGFVIDKFPISRPNLTFSTLTVSNMSPEDSSIYLCSVEEQGDGYTFGSGTRLTVV.